The 9 T cell receptor beta chains in this list originate from one sample, sequenced in a study of blood T cells in healthy people across ages. It was with a sample-barcoded 5' primer and a J-beta primer mix that a second PCR of about 6 to 12 cycles was run. TCRdb fed the 5' RACE reads into MiXCR, producing one record per CDR3 protein. Of 250,000 to 300,000 distinct CDR3 sequences listed, roughly 27% were seen once; the top ten hold roughly 30%. The sequenced material came from blood. The receptors stem from a woman aged 65 to 85 in good health.

This clonotype turned up a few times. The chain has TRBV10-3 and TRBJ2-5; no definite D call. The DNA matches TRBJ2-1 better at its end, which makes the J call doubtful. This CDR3 has 14 residues. The germline CDR1 and CDR2 sequences are ENHRY and SYGVKD. The CDR3 loop reads CAISVNLGYNEQFF. As DNA, the CDR3 is TGTGCCATCAGTGTAAACCTGGGATACAATGAGCAGTTCTTC.

The J gene is TRBJ1-1, the V gene TRBV9; tentative D call: TRBD1 (6 bases). Trimming shortened V by 3 bases and J by 6 bases, and 15 bases separated the two germline ends. This CDR3 contains 14 residues. Germline V lookup: CDR1 SGDLS, CDR2 YYNGEE. In DNA, the CDR3 is TGTGCCAGCAGCGAACGCACAGGGACCCCTGAAGCTTTCTTT. It yields the protein CASSERTGTPEAFF.

CDR3 in amino acids: CASSFTGTGSPYEQYF. Written as DNA, the CDR3 is TGTGCCAGCAGTTTCACCGGGACAGGGAGTCCCTACGAGCAGTACTTC. This rearrangement joins TRBV27 to TRBJ2-7; 9 bases are a match to TRBD1. CDR1 is MNHEY, CDR2 SMNVEV, per germline (reference sequence). Germline trimming cut 3 bases from V and 2 bases from J; bases unmatched to any gene: 8. CDR3 length: 16 amino acids.

The V gene is TRBV20-1, the J gene TRBJ1-1; possible D gene TRBD1, 5 bases. Germline values: CDR1 DFQATT, CDR2 SNEGSKA (reference sequence). V lost 3 bases to trimming and J lost 1 base, with 12 bases between them. This CDR3 has 14 residues. The CDR3 DNA follows: TGCAGTGCTAGGTCACGAGGGGCGAACACTGAAGCTTTCTTT. Amino acid sequence: CSARSRGANTEAFF.

V usage is TRBV11-1 and J usage is TRBJ1-6; D perhaps matches TRBD1 (5 bases). Trimming pared 5 bases from V and 7 bases from J, leaving 12 bases between. Germline loops: CDR1 SGHAT, CDR2 FQDESV (reference sequence). The CDR3 extends over 14 amino acids. The CDR3 coding sequence is TGTGCCAGCAGCATCTCCGGGACCAATTCACCCCTCCACTTT. As protein: CASSISGTNSPLHF.

V gene TRBV28 combines with J gene TRBJ2-5; 9 positions match TRBD1. Germline-derived CDR1 and CDR2 are MDHEN and SYDVKM. Losses at the gene ends were 5 bases for V and 1 base for J; bases not matched to a gene: 17. There are 19 residues in the CDR3. CDR3 sequence reads: CASSAGTGSFPGPQETQYF. The DNA for the CDR3 is TGTGCCAGCAGTGCCGGGACAGGGTCGTTCCCGGGTCCCCAAGAGACCCAGTACTTC.

This clonotype was recorded at least ten times. The rearrangement links TRBV28 to TRBJ1-2; no reliable D call. V lost 4 bases, J lost 7 bases, and 7 bases lay in between. The V gene's germline CDR1 is MDHEN and CDR2 SYDVKM. The CDR3 is 11 amino acids. The CDR3 coding sequence is TGTGCCAGCAGTTCTATGGTTGGCTACACCTTC. Protein sequence: CASSSMVGYTF.

At least ten counts were recorded for this clonotype. The chain is built from TRBV18 and TRBJ2-5; 8 bases match TRBD2. TRBJ2-1 explains the end of the DNA better; the J call may be wrong. This CDR3 is 15 amino acids long. The V gene's germline CDR1 is KGHSH and CDR2 LQKENI. The CDR3: CASSAETSDYNEQFF. The CDR3 DNA follows: TGTGCCAGCTCGGCCGAGACTAGCGACTACAATGAGCAGTTCTTC.

This clonotype was observed a few times. This chain's CDR3 is CASSQLAGGYNEQFF. The CDR3 region has the DNA TGTGCCAGCAGTCAACTAGCGGGAGGCTACAATGAGCAGTTCTTC. This chain connects TRBV14 to TRBJ2-1, with 12 bases aligning to TRBD2. Per germline, CDR1 SGHDN and CDR2 FVKESK. J was trimmed by 3 bases and V by 6 bases; bases with no gene match: 3. CDR3 size: 15 residues.